Reported below is one TCR beta chain. What it binds is not known. This entry belongs to a study of T-cell reconstitution after alpha-beta-depleted transplantation in children. Overall study findings and caveats: For some patients, TCRbeta diversity was high at day 60 because of recipient T cells and thymic progenitors that survived. There were reportedly several hundred expanded graft clones from which alpha-beta T cells came about two months after transplant. A year had passed since transplant, and T-cell counts and diversity by then came mostly from newly produced T cells.

TCRbeta library construction was performed incorporating unique molecular identifiers. TCRdb used MiXCR to reprocess the PCR reads, holding one entry per CDR3 protein. Of about 900,000 distinct CDR3 sequences in the sample, 25% to 30% are singletons; the top ten hold over 25%. V lost 1 base, J lost 4 bases, and 8 bases lay in between. This CDR3 has 14 amino acids. Germline V gene data show CDR1 as SGHVS and CDR2 as FQNEAQ. V usage is TRBV7-8 and J usage is TRBJ2-1, with no clear D. Material: PBMCs, mostly from graft donor cells, obtained 360 days after TCRalphabeta/CD19-depleted stem cell transplant. This receptor was taken from a boy under two years old who had a stem cell transplant for SCID, so the T cells may come from the graft donor. CDR3 sequence reads: CASSLEALYNEQFF. For the CDR3, the DNA is TGTGCCAGCAGCTTAGAGGCGCTTTACAATGAGCAGTTCTTC.